The clone carrying this TCR beta chain was counted a few times. Its antigen is unidentified. This sample is part of a study of response to subunit inactivated influenza vaccine. CDR3 length: 15 amino acids. Germline CDR1 reads SGHRS; CDR2 reads YFSETQ. V lost 0 bases, J lost 0 bases, and 9 bases lay in between. Study-level points and caveats: Researchers suggested that each seasonal influenza vaccination recruits few new T cells.

MiXCR, run by TCRdb on the RT-PCR reads, gives a single entry per CDR3 protein. The repertoire holds over 800,000 distinct CDR3 sequences, 21% seen once, with roughly a tenth in the top ten. The source was PBMCs from blood, collected 4 to 6 days after vaccination. The chain carries TRBV5-1 and TRBJ2-5; the D call may be TRBD1 or TRBD2 (5 bases each). This receptor was identified in a man aged 45-60 years who received an inactivated influenza vaccine. The CDR3 DNA sequence: TGCGCCAGCAGCTTGGCCGGGGCTAACCAAGAGACCCAGTACTTC. As protein: CASSLAGANQETQYF.